These 14 T cell receptor beta chains originate from one sample sequenced in a study of graft-versus-host responses after intestinal transplantation. For these receptors, no antigen is known. Assay used: immunoSEQ multiplex PCR; TCRdb lists only in-frame clones, some missing. Of 89,000 or so clones in the sample, approximately 80% are singletons; the top ten hold 0.83%. This specimen was unstimulated CD4+ T cells sorted from spleen or lymph node cells, taken before intestinal transplant. The source of these receptors is a human donor who received an intestinal transplant.

This CDR3 is CASNQGTVNYEQYF. The CDR3 coding sequence is TGCGCCAGCAACCAGGGAACCGTCAACTACGAGCAGTACTTC. The V call is TRBV5-1, the J call TRBJ2-7, with D perhaps TRBD1 (5 bases). This CDR3 spans 14 amino acids. Germline V CDR1 and CDR2: SGHRS, YFSETQ. V lost 6 bases, J lost 3 bases, and 16 bases lay in between.

This chain connects TRBV4-2 to TRBJ2-2; a possible D gene is TRBD1 (7 bases). The CDR3 spans 17 residues. Germline V lookup: CDR1 LGHNA, CDR2 YNFKEQ. Trimming pared 2 bases from V and 6 bases from J, leaving 19 bases between. The CDR3 DNA sequence: TGTGCCAGCAGCCAAAGGGGTCGGGGGACAGTCGCCGGGGAGCTGTTTTTT. It yields the protein CASSQRGRGTVAGELFF.

This rearrangement joins TRBV2 to TRBJ1-6; a weak D match, TRBD1 (5 bases). The V and J ends lost 6 bases and 6 bases respectively, with 9 bases between them. The germline V gene has CDR1 SNHLY and CDR2 FYNNEI. The CDR3 length is 13 residues. CDR3 in amino acids: CASSLDSNSPLHF. The CDR3 bases are TGTGCCAGCAGCCTAGACAGTAATTCACCCCTCCACTTT.

This chain joins TRBV7-8 and TRBJ1-2, with 7 bases aligning to TRBD1. Germline V gene data show CDR1 as SGHVS and CDR2 as FQNEAQ. V trimming: 6 bases; J trimming: 3 bases; junction bases outside the gene matches: 4. The CDR3 has 13 amino acids. The CDR3 DNA reads TGTGCCAGCAGTCCAGACAGGGACTATGGCTACACCTTC. It is translated as CASSPDRDYGYTF.

The chain has TRBV11-2 and TRBJ1-2, with 7 bases fitting TRBD1. There are 15 residues in the CDR3. CDR1 and CDR2 (germline): SGHAT, FQNNGV. V was pared by 5 bases and J by 1 base, with 7 bases of the junction left unmatched. CDR3 loop: CASSGRDRHNYGYTF. CDR3 nucleotides: TGTGCCAGCAGCGGCCGGGACAGACATAACTATGGCTACACCTTC.

The chain couples TRBV5-1 to TRBJ2-5, with 11 bases identical to TRBD2. This CDR3 has 14 amino acids. The germline V gene encodes CDR1 SGHRS and CDR2 YFSETQ. V dropped 4 bases and J dropped 2; count of bases not matched to a gene: 1. The CDR3 DNA is TGCGCCAGCAGCCGACTAGCGGGGCAAGAGACCCAGTACTTC. Its translation is CASSRLAGQETQYF.

V usage is TRBV30 and J usage is TRBJ2-5, with 8 nucleotides matching TRBD1. Judging by the DNA end, TRBJ2-7 fits better; the J call may be wrong. The CDR3 has 12 amino acids. Germline V gene data show CDR1 as GTSNPN and CDR2 as SVGIG (reference sequence). CDR3 in amino acids: CAWSAGGNEQYF. The CDR3 nucleotides read TGTGCCTGGAGTGCAGGGGGCAACGAGCAGTACTTC.

The V call is TRBV5-4, the J call TRBJ1-4; D is perhaps TRBD1 (6 bases). This CDR3 region has 16 residues. The germline gives CDR1 SGHNT, CDR2 YYREEE (reference sequence). The germline V and J ends were trimmed by 4 bases and 0 bases, with 13 bases remaining between them. The CDR3 DNA follows: TGTGCCAGCAGCAAAGCTTCAGGGGCAACTAATGAAAAACTGTTTTTT. This encodes CASSKASGATNEKLFF.

CDR3 amino acids: CAISSGNPYEQYF. The CDR3 nucleotides read TGTGCCATCAGTTCCGGGAACCCCTACGAGCAGTACTTC. The chain joins TRBV10-3 to TRBJ2-7; a weak D match, TRBD2 (5 bases). This CDR3 is built from 13 residues. Trimming took off 5 bases at V and 2 bases at J, with 10 bases between the two ends. Germline CDR1 ENHRY, CDR2 SYGVKD.

The chain carries TRBV7-8 and TRBJ2-5; D not certain. The ends were cut back, 5 bases at V and 4 bases at J, with 14 bases in the middle. The CDR3 contains 14 residues. Per the germline V gene, CDR1 is SGHVS and CDR2 is FQNEAQ. CDR3 in DNA: TGTGCCAGCAGCCCTAGAGAGACCCTAGAGACCCAGTACTTC. The encoded protein is CASSPRETLETQYF.

This clone is a singleton in its sample. The rearrangement uses TRBV10-3 and TRBJ1-3; TRBD1 aligns across 9 bases. The germline CDR1 and CDR2 sequences are ENHRY and SYGVKD. CDR3 size: 17 residues. V lost 2 bases, J lost 0 bases, and 5 bases stayed unmatched. The CDR3 here is CAISERGQGNSGNTIYF. The DNA of the CDR3 is TGTGCCATCAGTGAGCGGGGACAGGGTAACTCTGGAAACACCATATATTTT.

The sample holds a few counts of this clone. The chain links TRBV19 to TRBJ2-2; 10 nucleotides match TRBD1. The CDR3 runs to 14 residues. V was pared by 8 bases and J by 5 bases, with 5 bases of the junction left unmatched. Germline loops: CDR1 LNHDA, CDR2 SQIVND (reference sequence). Written as DNA, the CDR3 is TGTGCCAGTCGGACAGGGGGGTGGACCGGGGAGCTGTTTTTT. This sequence encodes CASRTGGWTGELFF.

The chain couples TRBV5-1 to TRBJ1-1; 10 bases match TRBD1. Per germline, CDR1 SGHRS and CDR2 YFSETQ. J gave up 6 bases and V 4 bases, and 9 bases lay outside the gene matches. The CDR3 runs to 15 residues. DNA of the CDR3: TGCGCCAGCAGCACCCGGGACAGGGGAACCCCTGAAGCTTTCTTT. Translated: CASSTRDRGTPEAFF.

This chain links TRBV5-1 with TRBJ2-1; a possible D gene is TRBD1 (6 bases). Germline V lookup: CDR1 SGHRS, CDR2 YFSETQ. The CDR3 has 13 amino acids. V lost 4 bases, J lost 5 bases, and 10 bases lay in between. CDR3 in amino acids: CASSVGDNNEQFF. The CDR3 DNA sequence: TGCGCCAGCAGCGTGGGGGACAACAATGAGCAGTTCTTC.